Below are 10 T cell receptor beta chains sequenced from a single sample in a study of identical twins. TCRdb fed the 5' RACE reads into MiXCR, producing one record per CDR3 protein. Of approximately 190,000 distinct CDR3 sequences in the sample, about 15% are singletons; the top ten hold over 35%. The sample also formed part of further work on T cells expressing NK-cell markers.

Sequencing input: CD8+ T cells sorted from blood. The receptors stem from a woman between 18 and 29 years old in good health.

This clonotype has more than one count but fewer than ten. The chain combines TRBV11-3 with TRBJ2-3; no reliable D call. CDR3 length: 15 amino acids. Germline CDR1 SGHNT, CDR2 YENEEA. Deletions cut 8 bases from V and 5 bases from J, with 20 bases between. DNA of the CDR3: TGTGCCAGCTCATTATCCCCCCTCGCGGTAGATACGCAGTATTTT. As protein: CASSLSPLAVDTQYF.

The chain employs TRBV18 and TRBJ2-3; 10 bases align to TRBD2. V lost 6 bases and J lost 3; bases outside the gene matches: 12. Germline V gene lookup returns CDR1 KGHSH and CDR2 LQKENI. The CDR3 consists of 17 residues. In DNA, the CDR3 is TGTGCCAGCTCCCCCAGTCTAGCGGGAGATATAACAGATACGCAGTATTTT. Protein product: CASSPSLAGDITDTQYF.

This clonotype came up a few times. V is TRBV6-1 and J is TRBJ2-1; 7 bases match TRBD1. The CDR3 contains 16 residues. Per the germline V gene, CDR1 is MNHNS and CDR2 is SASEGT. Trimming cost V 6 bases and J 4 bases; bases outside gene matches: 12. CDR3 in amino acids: CASRRNRGSWYNEQFF. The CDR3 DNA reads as TGTGCCAGCAGGCGGAACAGGGGTAGTTGGTACAATGAGCAGTTCTTC.

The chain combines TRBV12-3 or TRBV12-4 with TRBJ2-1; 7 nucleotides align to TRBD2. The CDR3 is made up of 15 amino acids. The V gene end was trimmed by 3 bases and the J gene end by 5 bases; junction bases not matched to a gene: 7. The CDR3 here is CASSLTLAANNEQFF. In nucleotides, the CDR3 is TGTGCCAGCAGTTTGACTCTAGCGGCAAACAATGAGCAGTTCTTC.

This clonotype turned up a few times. The CDR3 nucleotides read TGTGCCAGCAACCCGGGACTAGCGGGAGATAGCTTCTTC. Its translation: CASNPGLAGDSFF. The gene calls are TRBV12-3 or TRBV12-4 and TRBJ2-1, with 14 bases lining up with TRBD2. The V gene end was trimmed by 7 bases and the J gene end by 16 bases; junction bases not matched to a gene: 9. CDR3 length: 13 amino acids.

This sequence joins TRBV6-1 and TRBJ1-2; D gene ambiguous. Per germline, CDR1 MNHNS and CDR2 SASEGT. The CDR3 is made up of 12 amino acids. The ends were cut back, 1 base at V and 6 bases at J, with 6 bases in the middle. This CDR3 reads CASSEETDGYTF. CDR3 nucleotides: TGTGCCAGCAGTGAAGAGACTGATGGCTACACCTTC.

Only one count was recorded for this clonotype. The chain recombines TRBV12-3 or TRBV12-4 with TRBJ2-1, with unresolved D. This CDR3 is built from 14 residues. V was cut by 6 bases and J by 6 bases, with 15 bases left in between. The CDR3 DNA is TGTGCCAGCAGATCGTACCGGGCTCCCAATGAGCAGTTCTTC. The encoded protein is CASRSYRAPNEQFF.

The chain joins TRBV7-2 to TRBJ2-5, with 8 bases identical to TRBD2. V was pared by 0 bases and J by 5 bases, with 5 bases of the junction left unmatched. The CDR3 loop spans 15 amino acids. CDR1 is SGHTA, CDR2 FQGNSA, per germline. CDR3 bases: TGTGCCAGCAGCTTAGCGGGCGGGAGGCGGGAGACCCAGTACTTC. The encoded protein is CASSLAGGRRETQYF.

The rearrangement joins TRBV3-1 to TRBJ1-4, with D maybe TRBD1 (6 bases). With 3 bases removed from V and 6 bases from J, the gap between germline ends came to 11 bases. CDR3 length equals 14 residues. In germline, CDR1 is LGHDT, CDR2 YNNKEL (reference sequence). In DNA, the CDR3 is TGTGCCAGCAGCCAGGGACACCGGGATGAAAAACTGTTTTTT. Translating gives CASSQGHRDEKLFF.

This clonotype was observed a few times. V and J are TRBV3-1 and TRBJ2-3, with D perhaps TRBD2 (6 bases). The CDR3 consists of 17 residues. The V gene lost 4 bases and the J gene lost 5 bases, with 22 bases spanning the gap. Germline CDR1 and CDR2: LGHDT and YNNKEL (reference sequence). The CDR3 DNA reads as TGTGCCAGCAGCCCCCCCTGGGGGGAAGGAGAGAAAGATACGCAGTATTTT. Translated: CASSPPWGEGEKDTQYF.